Each of the 5 T cell receptor beta chains below was sequenced from the same sample in a study of long-term antiretroviral therapy in people with HIV. Survey-level immunoSEQ v3.0 assays were run. This table comes from immunoSEQ multiplex PCR, and its TCRdb copy is limited to in-frame clones, with some not included. The data contain about 28,000 clones, 84% of them singletons. Sequences were derived from unsorted PBMCs, sampled 0.4 years after starting antiretroviral therapy. The receptors here all came from a man younger than 30 with HIV.

This rearrangement joins TRBV28 to TRBJ1-5; 8 nucleotides agree with TRBD1. The V gene end was trimmed by 7 bases and the J gene end by 4 bases; junction bases not matched to a gene: 9. The germline CDR1 and CDR2 sequences are MDHEN and SYDVKM. The CDR3 spans 15 residues. The CDR3: CASTLGQARNQPQHF. As DNA, the CDR3 is TGTGCCAGCACCTTGGGACAGGCTAGAAATCAGCCCCAGCATTTT.

V gene TRBV29-1 combines with J gene TRBJ2-1, with D unresolved. V lost 4 bases and J 6 bases, leaving 13 bases between the germline ends. The CDR3 has 13 residues. Per the germline V gene, CDR1 is SQVTM and CDR2 is ANQGSEA. The CDR3 region has the DNA TGCAGCGTTGGCTGGATCTCTTTCAATGAGCAGTTCTTC. It specifies CSVGWISFNEQFF.

The table lists this clone with a count of one. The chain is built from TRBV11-2 and TRBJ2-1; no clear D gene. Germline values: CDR1 SGHAT, CDR2 FQNNGV. V was trimmed by 10 bases and J by 7 bases, leaving 11 bases between them. This CDR3 spans 11 amino acids. The CDR3 nucleotides read TGTGCCACCCTAAGTGAGAATGAGCAGTTCTTC. This gives the protein CATLSENEQFF.

This rearrangement joins TRBV6-5 to TRBJ2-2; D perhaps matches TRBD2 (5 bases). The CDR3 is made up of 14 amino acids. The germline V and J ends were trimmed by 2 bases and 5 bases, with 9 bases remaining between them. Germline values: CDR1 MNHEY, CDR2 SVGAGI. CDR3 region: CASSYDSGTGELFF. The CDR3 nucleotides read TGTGCCAGCAGTTACGACTCGGGGACCGGGGAGCTGTTTTTT.

Relative to its sample, this clone is medium-sized. J is TRBJ2-7 and V is TRBV29-1, with a weak D call TRBD1 (5 bases). V was clipped by 1 base and J by 4 bases, with 17 bases between them. Germline V gives CDR1 SQVTM, CDR2 ANQGSEA. The CDR3 length is 15 residues. CDR3 sequence reads: CSVEAVTAFRYEQYF. In DNA form, the CDR3 reads TGCAGCGTTGAAGCTGTGACAGCGTTTAGGTACGAGCAGTACTTC.